A single sample gave rise to the 32 T cell receptor beta chains below, sequenced in a study of beta chain features in type 1 diabetes. General study results and limits: TCRB CDR3s were moderately but significantly shorter in Type 1 diabetes patients in all four CD4+ subsets.

For these receptors, no antigen is known. Expressed TCRB transcripts got sequenced, as all isolated RNA was reverse transcribed. The table came from immunoSEQ multiplex PCR; TCRdb's copy has only in-frame clones and leaves some out. The data contain about 340,000 clones, about a tenth of them seen just once; the ten biggest clones take up 0.95% to 1.1%. The source material was central memory CD4+ T cells from blood. These receptors all come from a young man with type 1 diabetes.

The sample holds a few counts of this clone. The junction departs from germline at one end; a sequencing error may be responsible. The chain is built from TRBV28 and TRBJ2-3, with 8 bases fitting TRBD2. The CDR3 runs 12 residues. The germline CDR1 and CDR2 sequences are MDHEN and SYDVKM. CDR3 loop: CASSSGRGARRF. The CDR3 nucleotides are TGTGCCAGCAGTTCAGGGCGGGGGGCCCGACGCTTT.

Points on this clone: This same CDR3 is encoded by further DNA sequences in the sample. V usage is TRBV6-5 and J usage is TRBJ2-7, with TRBD1 identical over 8 bases. CDR1 is MNHEY and CDR2 is SVGAGI in the germline V gene. J gave up 2 bases and V 5 bases, and 8 bases lay outside the gene matches. There are 15 residues in the CDR3. The CDR3 loop is CASSRTGTGTYEQYF. DNA of the CDR3: TGTGCCAGCAGTCGAACCGGGACAGGAACCTACGAGCAGTACTTC.

The chain has TRBV19 and TRBJ2-5; 14 bases are a match to TRBD2. CDR1 and CDR2 (germline): LNHDA, SQIVND (reference sequence). Losses at the gene ends were 1 base for V and 4 bases for J; bases not matched to a gene: 8. The CDR3 sequence is 18 residues long. CDR3 DNA: TGTGCCAGTAGTATAGGGGCTGCCGGGACTAGCGGGGGAGAGACCCAGTACTTC. Translating gives CASSIGAAGTSGGETQYF. Based on the CDR3 plus reference TRBV19 and TRBJ2-5, the full variable domain is DGGITQSPKYLFRKEGQNVTLSCEQNLNHDAMYWYRQDPGQGLRLIYYSQIVNDFQKGDIAEGYSVSREKKESFPLTVTSAQKNPTAFYLCASSIGAAGTSGGETQYFGPGTRLLVL.

The chain joins TRBV7-8 to TRBJ2-3; D not certain. Germline CDR1 reads SGHVS; CDR2 reads FQNEAQ. The CDR3 totals 20 residues. V was shortened by 1 base and J by 2 bases, with 25 bases between the two germline ends. The CDR3 here is CASSLEALIGQVSFTDTQYF. The DNA of the CDR3 is TGTGCCAGCAGCTTAGAGGCCCTTATCGGGCAGGTCTCCTTCACAGATACGCAGTATTTT.

This clone was observed a handful of times. The rearrangement uses TRBV29-1 and TRBJ2-5, with 11 nucleotides matching TRBD1. CDR1 SQVTM and CDR2 ANQGSEA come from the germline V gene. Trimming at V came to 4 bases and at J to 2 bases, leaving 6 bases not matched to a gene. The CDR3 has 15 amino acids. The CDR3 DNA reads as TGCAGCGTTGTCCAAGGACAGGGGGCTCAAGAGACCCAGTACTTC. This encodes CSVVQGQGAQETQYF.

The J gene is TRBJ1-1, the V gene TRBV27; TRBD1 matches at 9 bases. The V and J ends lost 5 bases and 5 bases, in that order; junction bases with no gene match: 9. Germline V lookup: CDR1 MNHEY, CDR2 SMNVEV (reference sequence). CDR3 size: 15 residues. The CDR3 loop is CASSADGTGPTEAFF. The CDR3 DNA is TGTGCCAGCAGTGCAGACGGGACAGGGCCGACTGAAGCTTTCTTT.

With respect to this clone: The junction departs from germline at one end; a sequencing error may be responsible. The CDR3 protein is CASSDPTGPGVSF. DNA for the CDR3: TGTGCCAGCAGTGATCCGACAGGCCCCGGGGTGTCCTTC. The V call is TRBV2, the J call TRBJ2-7; D might be TRBD1 (6 bases). Germline CDR1 SNHLY, CDR2 FYNNEI. The CDR3 consists of 13 residues.

The chain is built from TRBV7-9 and TRBJ2-3, with 8 bases matching TRBD2. CDR3 size: 13 residues. Trimming removed 5 bases from V and 9 bases from J; junction bases left unmatched: 7. Germline CDR1 SEHNR, CDR2 FQNEAQ (reference sequence). CDR3 DNA sequence: TGTGCCAGCAGCCCCTTACAGCGGGAGACGCAGTATTTT. Its protein is CASSPLQRETQYF.

This clone was seen a few times. V and J are TRBV7-2 and TRBJ2-7; 8 bases fit TRBD1. Trimming removed 5 bases from V and 3 bases from J; junction bases left unmatched: 9. From germline, CDR1 is SGHTA and CDR2 FQGNSA. The CDR3 is made up of 15 amino acids. The CDR3 sequence: CASSTGQGGFYEQYF. The CDR3 region has the DNA TGTGCCAGCAGCACTGGACAGGGAGGATTCTACGAGCAGTACTTC.

The chain employs TRBV15 and TRBJ2-7; D is ambiguous. Trimming took 1 base from V and 5 from J, leaving 6 bases between them. Germline V CDR1 and CDR2: LNHNV, YYDKDF (reference sequence). The CDR3 runs to 12 residues. CDR3 in amino acids: CATSRGFNEQYF. In DNA, the CDR3 is TGTGCCACCAGCAGAGGTTTTAACGAGCAGTACTTC.

The gene calls are TRBV10-1 and TRBJ2-2; D is unresolved. V lost 7 bases, J lost 7 bases, and 13 bases lay in between. Germline loops: CDR1 WNHNN, CDR2 SYGVQD (reference sequence). The CDR3 loop spans 13 amino acids. CDR3 sequence (DNA): TGCGCCAGCACCTCCATGAGAGGCGGGGAGCTGTTTTTT. As protein: CASTSMRGGELFF.

The chain is built from TRBV11-2 and TRBJ1-1; D gene ambiguous. Germline V lookup: CDR1 SGHAT, CDR2 FQNNGV. This CDR3 has 17 amino acids. V was cut by 1 base and J by 1 base, with 16 bases left in between. The CDR3 sequence is CASSLAPAGSGNTEAFF. In nucleotides, the CDR3 is TGTGCCAGCAGCTTAGCCCCGGCAGGTTCGGGGAACACTGAAGCTTTCTTT.

This clone showed up just once. CDR3 DNA sequence: TGCAGTGCGGGAGGCCAGTATTTT. Translation gives CSAGGQYF. The chain couples TRBV20-1 to TRBJ2-3, with TRBD2 as a possible D gene (6 bases). This CDR3 comprises 8 residues. The V end was cut by 6 bases, the J end by 12 bases, with 7 bases between. Germline lookup yields CDR1 DFQATT and CDR2 SNEGSKA (reference sequence).

This chain connects TRBV6-5 to TRBJ1-1; the D is unclear. CDR1 and CDR2 (germline): MNHEY, SVGAGI. With 7 bases removed from V and 3 bases from J, the gap between germline ends came to 12 bases. This CDR3 has 13 amino acids. In DNA form, the CDR3 reads TGTGCCAGCATCTGGGGATCGGACACTGAAGCTTTCTTT. Its protein product is CASIWGSDTEAFF.

In this sample, this clone turned up a few times. The V and J genes are TRBV10-2 and TRBJ2-3; 11 positions agree with TRBD2. With 7 bases clipped from V and 0 bases from J, the junction kept 9 bases outside the gene matches. The CDR3 is made up of 17 amino acids. Germline lookup yields CDR1 WSHSY and CDR2 SAAADI. As DNA, the CDR3 is TGCGCCAGCATCATAGGGACTAGCGGTCCTAGCACAGATACGCAGTATTTT. Amino acids: CASIIGTSGPSTDTQYF.

The V gene is TRBV5-1, the J gene TRBJ2-1; no firm D call. CDR1 SGHRS and CDR2 YFSETQ come from the germline V gene. The CDR3 runs 13 residues. Trimming removed 0 bases from V and 12 bases from J, with 13 bases in between. The CDR3, as DNA: TGCGCCAGCAGCTTGGACCCCAGCCCTGGGCAGTTCTTC. This translates into CASSLDPSPGQFF.

This clone came up a few times. The CDR3 sequence is CASSGSGNYEQYF. The CDR3 bases are TGCGCCAGCAGTGGATCTGGGAACTACGAGCAGTACTTC. The rearrangement joins TRBV5-1 to TRBJ2-7, with D unclear. Deletions cut 5 bases from V and 3 bases from J, with 12 bases between. The germline V gene encodes CDR1 SGHRS and CDR2 YFSETQ. The CDR3 length is 13 residues. The full variable domain, rest sourced from reference TRBV5-1 and TRBJ2-7, is KAGVTQTPRYLIKTRGQQVTLSCSPISGHRSVSWYQQTPGQGLQFLFEYFSETQRNKGNFPGRFSGRQFSNSRSEMNVSTLELGDSALYLCASSGSGNYEQYFGPGTRLTVT.

Notes on this clone: It differs at one base from a far larger clone, so likely a read error. Other DNA sequences from this sample encode an identical CDR3 as well. The chain has TRBV11-3 and TRBJ2-1; D is undetermined. Germline values: CDR1 SGHNT, CDR2 YENEEA. Trimming pared 3 bases from V and 5 bases from J, leaving 2 bases between. The CDR3 runs 11 residues. CDR3 in amino acids: CASSFDNEQFF. The CDR3 DNA is TGTGCCAGCAGCTTCGACAATGAGCAGTTCTTC.

This clone has just a few counts. The chain uses TRBV9 and TRBJ2-1, with 7 nucleotides matching TRBD2. From germline, CDR1 is SGDLS and CDR2 YYNGEE. CDR3 size: 15 residues. J lost 1 base, V lost 0 bases, and 1 base had no gene match. CDR3 amino acids: CASSVEAGSYNEQFF. Written as DNA, the CDR3 is TGTGCCAGCAGCGTAGAAGCGGGGTCCTACAATGAGCAGTTCTTC. Together with reference TRBV9 and TRBJ2-1, the CDR3 gives the full variable domain: DSGVTQTPKHLITATGQRVTLRCSPRSGDLSVYWYQQSLDQGLQFLIQYYNGEERAKGNILERFSAQQFPDLHSELNLSSLELGDSALYFCASSVEAGSYNEQFFGPGTRLTVL.

J is TRBJ1-1 and V is TRBV29-1; possibly TRBD1 for D (5 bases). The V end lost 1 base, the J end lost 5 bases, and 11 bases lay between the germline ends. Germline loops: CDR1 SQVTM, CDR2 ANQGSEA. This CDR3 has 13 residues. The CDR3 coding sequence is TGCAGCGTTGAAGGGCAGGGTAATACTGAAGCTTTCTTT. Amino acids: CSVEGQGNTEAFF.

The V and J genes are TRBV19 and TRBJ2-6, with D perhaps matching TRBD2 (5 bases). The CDR3 totals 13 residues. V shed 10 bases and J shed 0 bases, with 7 bases lying between them. CDR1 and CDR2 from the germline V gene are LNHDA and SQIVND (reference sequence). CDR3 DNA sequence: TGTGCCACCGGGGACTCTGGGGCCAACGTCCTGACTTTC. This codes for CATGDSGANVLTF.

This clone has just a few counts. V and J are TRBV7-2 and TRBJ1-5, with unresolved D. Trimming cost V 4 bases and J 0 bases, with 10 bases left between them. The germline V gene has CDR1 SGHTA and CDR2 FQGNSA. The CDR3 consists of 15 residues. DNA of the CDR3: TGTGCCAGCAGCTCCTTCATGGATAGCAATCAGCCCCAGCATTTT. This codes for CASSSFMDSNQPQHF.

The chain recombines TRBV7-2 with TRBJ2-5; TRBD2 matches 9 bases. V shed 1 base and J 8 bases; nucleotides not matched to a gene: 8. Germline CDR1 SGHTA, CDR2 FQGNSA. This CDR3 contains 15 residues. CDR3 bases: TGTGCCAGCAGCTTAGTGGTTGGGACTAGCACCACCCAGTACTTC. This translates into CASSLVVGTSTTQYF.

At least ten counts were recorded for this clone. The chain recombines TRBV10-3 with TRBJ1-5; D is ambiguous. With 3 bases removed from V and 0 bases from J, the gap between germline ends came to 6 bases. This CDR3 is built from 14 residues. Germline V gene data show CDR1 as ENHRY and CDR2 as SYGVKD. The CDR3: CAISDTNSNQPQHF. CDR3 nucleotide sequence: TGTGCCATCAGTGACACCAATAGCAATCAGCCCCAGCATTTT.

A few counts support this clone. The chain links TRBV6-1 to TRBJ2-5; tentatively, D is TRBD2 (5 bases). Per the germline V gene, CDR1 is MNHNS and CDR2 is SASEGT. Trimming took off 6 bases at V and 4 bases at J, with 6 bases between the two ends. This CDR3 comprises 11 residues. CDR3 sequence reads: CASREVETQYF. For the CDR3, the DNA is TGTGCCAGCAGGGAGGTAGAGACCCAGTACTTC.

This clone showed up just a few times. Within the sample, other DNA sequences also encode this same CDR3. The chain has TRBV2 and TRBJ2-5; 10 nucleotides align to TRBD1. There are 13 residues in the CDR3. V gave up 4 bases and J gave up 5 bases; unmatched junction bases: 1. The germline V gene encodes CDR1 SNHLY and CDR2 FYNNEI. CDR3 loop: CASSVTGGETQYF. The CDR3 DNA sequence: TGTGCCAGCAGTGTGACAGGGGGCGAGACCCAGTACTTC.

As concerns this clone: The sample contains more than one DNA sequence encoding this CDR3. This chain uses TRBV30 with TRBJ1-5, with 7 bases that match TRBD1. V was pared by 3 bases and J by 4 bases, with 3 bases of the junction left unmatched. The CDR3 sequence is 13 residues long. The V gene's germline CDR1 is GTSNPN and CDR2 SVGIG (reference sequence). The CDR3 bases are TGTGCCTGGAGCCCGGACAGGAATCAGCCCCAGCATTTT. It codes for CAWSPDRNQPQHF.

Notes on this clone: This CDR3 is also generated by other DNA sequences in the sample. V usage is TRBV11-2 and J usage is TRBJ2-5; no clear D. Between the trimmed V and J ends, which lost 4 bases and 1 base, there was a span of 4 bases. This CDR3 region has 12 residues. Germline lookup yields CDR1 SGHAT and CDR2 FQNNGV. The CDR3 here is CASSSSQETQYF. The CDR3 DNA sequence: TGTGCCAGCAGCTCGTCCCAAGAGACCCAGTACTTC.

Only a few counts were recorded for this clone. The genes are TRBV28 and TRBJ2-5; tentatively, D is TRBD1 (5 bases). The CDR3 has 15 amino acids. Germline assignment: CDR1 MDHEN and CDR2 SYDVKM. The ends were cut back, 3 bases at V and 6 bases at J, with 17 bases in the middle. CDR3 region: CASSFEGVRPQTQYF. The CDR3 DNA follows: TGTGCCAGCAGTTTCGAAGGGGTCCGACCACAGACCCAGTACTTC.

Only a few counts were recorded for this clone. This chain links TRBV7-2 with TRBJ1-6; possibly TRBD1 for D (6 bases). CDR1 and CDR2 (germline): SGHTA, FQGNSA. This CDR3 is 14 amino acids long. Trimming stripped 1 base from V and 6 bases from J, with 7 bases between. The chain's CDR3 is CASSLGTANSPLHF. The CDR3 nucleotides read TGTGCCAGCAGCTTAGGGACAGCTAATTCACCCCTCCACTTT.

Points on this clone: Other nucleotide sequences in the sample specify the same CDR3. The CDR3, as DNA: TGCGCCAGCAGCTTAGACCCTAGCGGGGGCTACAATGAGCAGTTCTTC. It translates to CASSLDPSGGYNEQFF. The chain is built from TRBV5-1 and TRBJ2-1; 10 positions match TRBD2. V lost 2 bases to trimming and J lost 3 bases; unmatched junction nucleotides: 5. The CDR3 covers 16 residues. From germline, CDR1 is SGHRS and CDR2 YFSETQ.

This clone has at least ten counts. This rearrangement joins TRBV7-2 to TRBJ2-3, with D tentatively TRBD2 (6 bases). The V end was cut by 2 bases, the J end by 14 bases, with 14 bases between. There are 12 residues in the CDR3. Germline V CDR1 and CDR2: SGHTA, FQGNSA. For the CDR3, the DNA is TGTGCCAGCAGCTTAAACTCCGGGGGACCGTATTTT. Protein product: CASSLNSGGPYF.